The subject of this entry is one TCR beta chain. This specimen comes from a study of cytomegalovirus exposure and HLA in healthy donors. Samples came from healthy bone marrow donors. There are 17 residues in the CDR3. Unmatched junction bases numbered 5, after V lost 2 bases and J lost 0 bases. Germline V CDR1 and CDR2: KGHSH, LQKENI. The PCR employed 60 Vbeta primers together with 13 Jbeta primers. Here immunoSEQ multiplex PCR was the method, and the copy in TCRdb shows in-frame clones only, minus some. Across tens of thousands of clones, the top ten clones capture 1.4% to 1.5% of the sample. Specimen: PBMCs. This rearrangement joins TRBV18 to TRBJ2-5; 11 bases fit TRBD2. This TCR came from a woman between 55 and 75 years old in good health and CMV-seronegative. Here the CDR3 reads CASSPFGLAGNQETQYF. The DNA for the CDR3 is TGTGCCAGCTCACCATTTGGACTAGCGGGTAACCAAGAGACCCAGTACTTC.